This TCR beta chain was found in a study of response to subunit inactivated influenza vaccine. TCRdb used MiXCR to reprocess the RT-PCR reads, holding one entry per CDR3 protein. This table holds approximately 480,000 distinct CDR3 sequences, over 9.5% found once. The CDR3 runs to 15 residues. CDR1 SGHRS and CDR2 YFSETQ come from the germline V gene. V gave up 5 bases and J gave up 4 bases; unmatched junction bases: 12. The TCR comes from a man aged 50-59 years who received an inactivated influenza vaccine. Sequencing was performed on PBMCs from blood, taken about 6 weeks after vaccination. The rearrangement uses TRBV5-1 and TRBJ2-7, with 7 bases matching TRBD2. DNA for the CDR3: TGCGCCAGCAGTCCGGCCGGGGGGAATCAATACGAGCAGTACTTC. It yields the protein CASSPAGGNQYEQYF.